The present TCR beta chain was sequenced within a study of neoadjuvant nivolumab and ipilimumab in lung cancer. General observations from the study: Pretherapy blood TCR richness correlated positively with resected tumor richness.

Assay: immunoSEQ multiplex PCR; the TCRdb copy retains only in-frame clones and omits some. Among 25,000 to 30,000 clones listed, roughly 80% were seen once. This clone was detected a few times. Its antigen is not identified. The V end was cut by 8 bases, the J end by 5 bases, with 18 bases between. Germline V gene data show CDR1 as SQVTM and CDR2 as ANQGSEA. The CDR3 length is 13 residues. The sample here was tumor tissue, taken after neoadjuvant nivolumab, alone or with ipilimumab, at or shortly before surgery. The chain joins TRBV29-1 to TRBJ1-1; D might be TRBD1 (5 bases). The receptor's source is an adult with non-small cell lung cancer. CDR3 amino acids: CSLRRGGRTEAFF. The CDR3 nucleotides read TGCAGCCTCCGGCGCGGGGGTCGTACTGAAGCTTTCTTT.